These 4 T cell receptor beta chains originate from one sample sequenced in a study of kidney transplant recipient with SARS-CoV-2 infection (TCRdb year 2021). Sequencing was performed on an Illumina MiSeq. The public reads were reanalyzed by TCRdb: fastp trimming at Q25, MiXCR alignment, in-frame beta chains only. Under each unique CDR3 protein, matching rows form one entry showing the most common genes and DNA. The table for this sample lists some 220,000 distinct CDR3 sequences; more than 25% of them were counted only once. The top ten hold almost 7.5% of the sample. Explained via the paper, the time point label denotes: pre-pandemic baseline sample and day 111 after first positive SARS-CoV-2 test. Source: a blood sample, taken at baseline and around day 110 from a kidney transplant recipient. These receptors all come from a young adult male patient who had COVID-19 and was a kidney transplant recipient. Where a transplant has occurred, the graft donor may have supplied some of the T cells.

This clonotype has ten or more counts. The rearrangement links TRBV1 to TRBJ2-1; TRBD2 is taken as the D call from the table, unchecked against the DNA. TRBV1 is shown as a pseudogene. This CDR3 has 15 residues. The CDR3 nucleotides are TGCACCCAATGGAAGACTAGCGCTTTGGAGGTCGAGCAGTTCTTC. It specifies CTQWKTSALEVEQFF.

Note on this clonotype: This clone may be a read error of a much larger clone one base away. CDR3 in amino acids: CSVVSRGTEAFF. The CDR3 region has the DNA TGCAGCGTTGTTTCCCGGGGCACTGAAGCTTTCTTT. The J gene is TRBJ1-1, the V gene TRBV29-1; D gene ambiguous. The CDR3 consists of 12 residues. Per the germline V gene, CDR1 is SQVTM and CDR2 is ANQGSEA. Trimming removed 4 bases from V and 4 bases from J, with 10 bases in between.

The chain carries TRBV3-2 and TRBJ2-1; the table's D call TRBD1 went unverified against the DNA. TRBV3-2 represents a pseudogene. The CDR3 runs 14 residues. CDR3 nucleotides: TGTGCCAGCAGCCAGAGTGGGGCGGGGAATGAGCAGTTCTTC. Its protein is CASSQSGAGNEQFF.

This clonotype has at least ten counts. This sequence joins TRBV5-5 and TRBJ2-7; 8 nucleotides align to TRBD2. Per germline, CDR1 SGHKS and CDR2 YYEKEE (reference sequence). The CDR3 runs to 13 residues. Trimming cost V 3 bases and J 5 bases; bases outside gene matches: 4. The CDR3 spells CASSSGLAHEQYF. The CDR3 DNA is TGTGCCAGCAGCTCCGGACTAGCCCACGAGCAGTACTTC.